The 6 T cell receptor beta chains below were found in one sample sequenced in a study of identical twins. One entry per CDR3 protein results from TCRdb running MiXCR on the 5' RACE reads. The sample lists 500,000 to 600,000 distinct CDR3 sequences, about 20% occurring once. This sample also appeared in a second study, on T cells expressing NK-cell markers.

Material for sequencing was CD4+ T cells sorted from blood. The receptors originated from a woman between 18 and 29 years old in good health.

A few counts support this clonotype. The rearrangement uses TRBV7-2 and TRBJ2-5, with 8 nucleotides matching TRBD1. The length of the CDR3 is 15 residues. V trimming: 0 bases; J trimming: 4 bases; junction bases outside the gene matches: 4. Germline CDR1 SGHTA, CDR2 FQGNSA. The CDR3 DNA reads TGTGCCAGCAGCTTAGCCCCACAGGGGGTAGAGACCCAGTACTTC. Its protein product is CASSLAPQGVETQYF.

This clonotype was seen more than once but under ten times. This chain links TRBV6-1 with TRBJ1-2; TRBD1 might be the D (6 bases). The V and J ends lost 7 bases and 2 bases respectively, with 14 bases between them. The CDR3 spans 14 residues. CDR1 is MNHNS, CDR2 SASEGT, per germline. CDR3 DNA: TGTGCCAGCATCTCCGGAGGACAGAACTATGGCTACACCTTC. Its protein product is CASISGGQNYGYTF.

This clonotype was counted a few times. The gene calls are TRBV11-2 and TRBJ2-1, with 10 nucleotides matching TRBD2. Losses at the gene ends were 0 bases for V and 10 bases for J; bases not matched to a gene: 9. This CDR3 is 16 amino acids long. The V gene's germline CDR1 is SGHAT and CDR2 FQNNGV. CDR3 sequence: CASSLEPSGGSGEQFF. The CDR3 DNA reads as TGTGCCAGCAGCTTAGAGCCTAGCGGGGGATCGGGGGAGCAGTTCTTC.

The rearrangement links TRBV11-2 to TRBJ2-1, with 8 bases aligning to TRBD2. V was pared by 5 bases and J by 4 bases, with 10 bases of the junction left unmatched. CDR1 SGHAT and CDR2 FQNNGV come from the germline V gene. The CDR3 runs 16 residues. The CDR3 sequence is CASSLYGSSGYNEQFF. DNA for the CDR3: TGTGCCAGCAGCCTATACGGCTCTAGCGGGTACAATGAGCAGTTCTTC.

This clonotype occurred a few times. The chain joins TRBV4-3 to TRBJ2-1; 12 nucleotides line up with TRBD2. J lost 4 bases, V lost 2 bases, and 3 bases had no gene match. CDR1 is LGHNA and CDR2 is YSLEER in the germline V gene. The CDR3 is 16 residues long. CDR3 coding DNA: TGCGCCAGCAGCCAACAGACTAGCGGGAGATACAATGAGCAGTTCTTC. Protein product: CASSQQTSGRYNEQFF.

The rearrangement joins TRBV7-2 to TRBJ2-3; maybe TRBD2 (6 bases). Germline V gives CDR1 SGHTA, CDR2 FQGNSA. With 1 base removed from V and 1 base from J, the gap between germline ends came to 15 bases. The CDR3 sequence is 17 residues long. The CDR3 spells CASSLGRGGAGTDTQYF. CDR3 DNA: TGTGCCAGCAGCTTAGGGCGGGGCGGAGCTGGCACAGATACGCAGTATTTT.